This TCR beta chain came from a study of blood T cell dynamics during melanoma immunotherapy. DNA loading was fixed at approximately 350 ng for all bulk PBMC samples. TCRdb's table, derived via immunoSEQ multiplex PCR, lists solely in-frame clones and lacks some. The table lists roughly 9,700 clones, around 90% of them singletons. Germline assignment: CDR1 SGHNT and CDR2 YYREEE (reference sequence). V gave up 5 bases and J gave up 4 bases; unmatched junction bases: 5. This CDR3 is 16 amino acids long. The time point here: pre-treatment baseline. Specimen: blood, collected from a patient treated with checkpoint blockade. The TCR comes from a human donor with melanoma. The rearrangement links TRBV5-4 to TRBJ2-2; TRBD2 matches 13 bases. As DNA, the CDR3 is TGTGCCAGCAGACGGACTAGCGGGAGTGGCACCGGGGAGCTGTTTTTT. It specifies CASRRTSGSGTGELFF. The whole variable domain, remainder taken from reference TRBV5-4 and TRBJ2-2, is ETGVTQSPTHLIKTRGQQVTLRCSSQSGHNTVSWYQQALGQGPQFIFQYYREEENGRGNFPPRFSGLQFPNYSSELNVNALELDDSALYLCASRRTSGSGTGELFFGEGSRLTVL.